The clone carrying this TCR beta chain was picked up many times. No antigen is known for it. The data belong to a study of T cells in Graves' hyperthyroidism and ophthalmopathy. Trimming shortened V by 5 bases and J by 3 bases, and 17 bases separated the two germline ends. The CDR3 covers 15 residues. Overall study results and limits: Researchers report that a 13 V-J model separated ophthalmopathy from stable hyperthyroidism. Appearing also in blood were most of the thyroid clonotypes expanded above 0.001.

Based on clinical symptoms, serum thyroxine and TRAb, thyroid ultrasound and orbital computed tomography, diagnoses were reached. The CDR3 regions of TCR beta were amplified from RNA transcripts. The HTBI primer set drove a first-round RT-PCR of the TCR CDR3. TCRdb recomputed calls from the multiplex PCR reads with MiXCR, one row per CDR3 protein. The sample carries 610,000 or so distinct CDR3 sequences, around 45% recorded once. This chain uses TRBV12-3 or TRBV12-4 with TRBJ2-7; D is unresolved. This TCR was sampled from a woman aged 18-35 years with Graves' hyperthyroidism. Sequencing input: peripheral blood or thyroid tissue (not recorded which). CDR3 sequence reads: CASSPFDILNYEQYF. CDR3 DNA sequence: TGTGCCAGCAGTCCTTTTGACATACTAAACTACGAGCAGTACTTC.